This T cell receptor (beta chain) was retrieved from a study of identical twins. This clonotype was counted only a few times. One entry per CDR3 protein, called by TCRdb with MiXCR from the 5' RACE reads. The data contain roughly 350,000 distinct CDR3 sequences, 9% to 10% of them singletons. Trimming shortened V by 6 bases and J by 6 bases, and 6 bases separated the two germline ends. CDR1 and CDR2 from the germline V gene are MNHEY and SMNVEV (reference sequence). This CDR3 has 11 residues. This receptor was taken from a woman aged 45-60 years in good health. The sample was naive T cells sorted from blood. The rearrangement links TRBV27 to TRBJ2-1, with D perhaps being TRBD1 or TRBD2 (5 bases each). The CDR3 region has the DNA TGTGCCAGCAGGGGGGTCAATGAGCAGTTCTTC. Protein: CASRGVNEQFF.